These T cell receptor beta chains were read from a single sample in a study of CD8 T cells in Susac syndrome. MiXCR was run by TCRdb on the immunoSEQ multiplex PCR reads, yielding one entry per CDR3 protein. The sample holds a few hundred thousand distinct CDR3 sequences, 85% to 95% seen once. What was sequenced was CD4+ T cells from PBMCs. The receptors here all came from a human donor with multiple sclerosis. Both conserved end residues are part of each CDR3. The order of the fields is D gene, J gene, V gene, clone size, CDR3 length, CDR3 DNA, CDR3 protein. A D gene is named only where the DNA matches it firmly. The size field is filled for only some rows; it gives once, few, many or a size class.

d_call: -
j_call: TRBJ2-3
v_call: TRBV11-2
clone_size: -
cdr3_length: 15
cdr3_nt: TGTGCCAGCTCCGCCGGGTTCGGGGACACAGATACGCAGTATTTT
cdr3_aa: CASSAGFGDTDTQYF

d_call: -
j_call: TRBJ1-2
v_call: TRBV30
clone_size: -
cdr3_length: 12
cdr3_nt: TGTGCCTGGAGTGTACTAACTAATGGCTACACCTTC
cdr3_aa: CAWSVLTNGYTF

d_call: -
j_call: TRBJ1-2
v_call: TRBV3-1
clone_size: -
cdr3_length: 15
cdr3_nt: TGTGCCAGCAGCCAAGATCCTGGCAGCTACTATGGCTACACCTTC
cdr3_aa: CASSQDPGSYYGYTF

d_call: -
j_call: TRBJ1-6
v_call: TRBV12-3/TRBV12-4
clone_size: -
cdr3_length: 15
cdr3_nt: TGTGCCAGCAGCAGCTCATACTCGGTTCATTCACCCCTCCACTTT
cdr3_aa: CASSSSYSVHSPLHF

d_call: TRBD1
j_call: TRBJ1-5
v_call: TRBV7-9
clone_size: once
cdr3_length: 14
cdr3_nt: TGTGCCAGCAGTCGACAGGGGGCGGATCAGCCCCAGCATTTT
cdr3_aa: CASSRQGADQPQHF

d_call: -
j_call: TRBJ2-7
v_call: TRBV15
clone_size: -
cdr3_length: 16
cdr3_nt: TGTGCCACCAGCAGGTACGGAGAGACCCTATCCTACGAGCAGTACTTC
cdr3_aa: CATSRYGETLSYEQYF

d_call: TRBD2
j_call: TRBJ2-7
v_call: TRBV7-8
clone_size: -
cdr3_length: 15
cdr3_nt: TGTGCCAGCGGGACTAGCGGGGGGATCGCCTACGAGCAGTACTTC
cdr3_aa: CASGTSGGIAYEQYF

d_call: -
j_call: TRBJ1-6
v_call: TRBV20-1
clone_size: -
cdr3_length: 12
cdr3_nt: TGCAGTGCCCGACCAGGGTTTTCACCCCTCCACTTT
cdr3_aa: CSARPGFSPLHF

d_call: -
j_call: TRBJ1-1
v_call: TRBV7-9
clone_size: -
cdr3_length: 12
cdr3_nt: TGTGCCAGCAGCGCCCAAGGGACTGAAGCTTTCTTT
cdr3_aa: CASSAQGTEAFF

d_call: TRBD1
j_call: TRBJ2-5
v_call: TRBV2
clone_size: -
cdr3_length: 14
cdr3_nt: TGTGCCAGCAGCCTAGGACAGGGGGGAGAGACCCAGTACTTC
cdr3_aa: CASSLGQGGETQYF

d_call: -
j_call: TRBJ2-5
v_call: TRBV11-2
clone_size: few
cdr3_length: 12
cdr3_nt: TGTGCCAGCAGCTTAGACCGAGAGACCCAGTACTTC
cdr3_aa: CASSLDRETQYF

d_call: -
j_call: TRBJ2-3
v_call: TRBV7-2
clone_size: -
cdr3_length: 13
cdr3_nt: TGTGCCAGCAGCTTTACCAGGACAGATACGCAGTATTTT
cdr3_aa: CASSFTRTDTQYF

d_call: -
j_call: TRBJ2-2
v_call: TRBV12-5
clone_size: -
cdr3_length: 15
cdr3_nt: TGTGCTAGTGGTTTGGTAATTGGGACAACCGGGGAGCTGTTTTTT
cdr3_aa: CASGLVIGTTGELFF

d_call: -
j_call: TRBJ2-2
v_call: TRBV5-4
clone_size: -
cdr3_length: 16
cdr3_nt: TGTGCCAGCAGCTTCGCCGGTGCAAGGTCGACCGGGGAGCTGTTTTTT
cdr3_aa: CASSFAGARSTGELFF

d_call: -
j_call: TRBJ1-2
v_call: TRBV6-1
clone_size: once
cdr3_length: 13
cdr3_nt: TGTGCCAGCAACCAGGGATTTAACTATGGCTACACCTTC
cdr3_aa: CASNQGFNYGYTF

d_call: -
j_call: TRBJ1-6
v_call: TRBV3-1
clone_size: -
cdr3_length: 14
cdr3_nt: TGTGCCAGCACCGGGGACGGGGGGTATTCACCCCTCCACTTT
cdr3_aa: CASTGDGGYSPLHF

d_call: -
j_call: TRBJ2-1
v_call: TRBV15
clone_size: -
cdr3_length: 13
cdr3_nt: TGTGCCACCAGCAGAGATAGGAGGGAGTCGCGGTTCTTC
cdr3_aa: CATSRDRRESRFF

d_call: TRBD1
j_call: TRBJ1-1
v_call: TRBV3-1
clone_size: -
cdr3_length: 15
cdr3_nt: TGTGCCAGCAGCCCACTAATGACAGGGGCGGATGAAGCTTTCTTT
cdr3_aa: CASSPLMTGADEAFF

d_call: -
j_call: TRBJ1-2
v_call: TRBV29-1
clone_size: once
cdr3_length: 16
cdr3_nt: TGCAGCGTTGCGCGATGGGGGGTAGCCCTAACCGGGGGCTACACCTTC
cdr3_aa: CSVARWGVALTGGYTF

d_call: TRBD2
j_call: TRBJ2-3
v_call: TRBV9
clone_size: -
cdr3_length: 15
cdr3_nt: TGTGCCAGCAGCACCATGACTAGCGGCACAGATACGCAGTATTTT
cdr3_aa: CASSTMTSGTDTQYF

d_call: -
j_call: TRBJ2-7
v_call: TRBV3-1
clone_size: -
cdr3_length: 15
cdr3_nt: TGTGCCAGCAGCCAAGGGAGGGCAGGAGCCTACGAGCAGTACTTC
cdr3_aa: CASSQGRAGAYEQYF

d_call: -
j_call: TRBJ1-6
v_call: TRBV29-1
clone_size: once
cdr3_length: 10
cdr3_nt: TGCAGCGTTGAAGTTCCACCCCTCCACTTT
cdr3_aa: CSVEVPPLHF

d_call: -
j_call: TRBJ1-5
v_call: TRBV27
clone_size: -
cdr3_length: 15
cdr3_nt: TGTGCCAGCAGTCTAACCCCGATCGAGATCCAGCCCCAGCATTTT
cdr3_aa: CASSLTPIEIQPQHF

d_call: -
j_call: TRBJ2-3
v_call: TRBV30
clone_size: -
cdr3_length: 14
cdr3_nt: TGTGCCTGGAGTCAAACAGGCAGCACAGATACGCAGTATTTT
cdr3_aa: CAWSQTGSTDTQYF

d_call: -
j_call: TRBJ2-1
v_call: TRBV3-1
clone_size: -
cdr3_length: 11
cdr3_nt: TGTGCCAGCAGAGCTAGCCATGAGCAGTTCTTC
cdr3_aa: CASRASHEQFF

d_call: -
j_call: TRBJ2-3
v_call: TRBV9
clone_size: -
cdr3_length: 13
cdr3_nt: TGTGCCAGCAGCGTAGTTAGCACAGATACGCAGTATTTT
cdr3_aa: CASSVVSTDTQYF

d_call: TRBD1
j_call: TRBJ2-3
v_call: TRBV20-1
clone_size: -
cdr3_length: 15
cdr3_nt: TGCAGTGCTAAAGGGGGCCAGGGAGTAACAGATACGCAGTATTTT
cdr3_aa: CSAKGGQGVTDTQYF

d_call: TRBD1
j_call: TRBJ1-5
v_call: TRBV12-3/TRBV12-4
clone_size: -
cdr3_length: 13
cdr3_nt: TGTGCCAGCGGACGGGACAGGGAGCAGCCCCAGCATTTT
cdr3_aa: CASGRDREQPQHF

d_call: TRBD1
j_call: TRBJ2-7
v_call: TRBV12-3/TRBV12-4
clone_size: -
cdr3_length: 15
cdr3_nt: TGTGCCAGCAGTTTCGCTGGGACAGGGGTCTACGAGCAGTACTTC
cdr3_aa: CASSFAGTGVYEQYF

d_call: -
j_call: TRBJ1-1
v_call: TRBV9
clone_size: -
cdr3_length: 13
cdr3_nt: TGTGCCAGCAGCGTAGCGGCAGGCACTGAAGCTTTCTTT
cdr3_aa: CASSVAAGTEAFF

d_call: TRBD1
j_call: TRBJ1-4
v_call: TRBV25-1
clone_size: -
cdr3_length: 15
cdr3_nt: TGTGCCAGCAGTTCCCCGGGACAGACTAATGAAAAACTGTTTTTT
cdr3_aa: CASSSPGQTNEKLFF

d_call: -
j_call: TRBJ1-1
v_call: TRBV9
clone_size: once
cdr3_length: 15
cdr3_nt: TGTGCCAGCAGCGTAGGTCAGGGGCTGAACACTGAAGCTTTCTTT
cdr3_aa: CASSVGQGLNTEAFF

d_call: -
j_call: TRBJ1-2
v_call: TRBV29-1
clone_size: -
cdr3_length: 13
cdr3_nt: TGCAGCGTTGGTGGGAAACCAGACTATGGCTACACCTTC
cdr3_aa: CSVGGKPDYGYTF

d_call: -
j_call: TRBJ1-2
v_call: TRBV19
clone_size: -
cdr3_length: 14
cdr3_nt: TGTGCCAGTAGAGTCGGCAGGGGAGACTATGGCTACACCTTC
cdr3_aa: CASRVGRGDYGYTF

d_call: -
j_call: TRBJ2-2
v_call: TRBV15
clone_size: -
cdr3_length: 13
cdr3_nt: TGTGCCACCAGCAGAGATCTTGGCGGGGAGCTGTTTTTT
cdr3_aa: CATSRDLGGELFF

d_call: -
j_call: TRBJ2-7
v_call: TRBV24-1
clone_size: once
cdr3_length: 12
cdr3_nt: TGTGCCACCAGTGATAGGAGAGGCGAGCAGTACTTC
cdr3_aa: CATSDRRGEQYF

d_call: -
j_call: TRBJ2-6
v_call: TRBV30
clone_size: -
cdr3_length: 13
cdr3_nt: TGTGCCGGAGGGGTCTCTGGGGCCAACGTCCTGACTTTC
cdr3_aa: CAGGVSGANVLTF

d_call: -
j_call: TRBJ2-7
v_call: TRBV30
clone_size: -
cdr3_length: 15
cdr3_nt: TGTGCCTGGAGCCCCCGGGAACTCCTTTTCTACGAGCAGTACTTC
cdr3_aa: CAWSPRELLFYEQYF

d_call: TRBD2
j_call: TRBJ2-5
v_call: TRBV20-1
clone_size: -
cdr3_length: 17
cdr3_nt: TGCAGTGCTAGTAGTAGAGGAGCGGGGCTACTCCAAGAGACCCAGTACTTC
cdr3_aa: CSASSRGAGLLQETQYF

d_call: TRBD2
j_call: TRBJ2-1
v_call: TRBV7-3
clone_size: -
cdr3_length: 13
cdr3_nt: TGTGCCAGCAGCTTACAGGGAGGGAATGAGCAGTTCTTC
cdr3_aa: CASSLQGGNEQFF

d_call: TRBD2
j_call: TRBJ2-1
v_call: TRBV20-1
clone_size: -
cdr3_length: 14
cdr3_nt: TGCAGTGCCGACCGCGGGGGGGGCCCAGTTGAGCAGTTCTTC
cdr3_aa: CSADRGGGPVEQFF

d_call: -
j_call: TRBJ1-2
v_call: TRBV30
clone_size: -
cdr3_length: 12
cdr3_nt: TGTGCCTGCGCCGTGGGGCCCTATGGCTACACCTTC
cdr3_aa: CACAVGPYGYTF

d_call: TRBD2
j_call: TRBJ2-1
v_call: TRBV20-1
clone_size: -
cdr3_length: 14
cdr3_nt: TGCAGTGCTTCGGGGACTAGATCACACAATGAGCAGTTCTTC
cdr3_aa: CSASGTRSHNEQFF

d_call: -
j_call: TRBJ2-3
v_call: TRBV20-1
clone_size: -
cdr3_length: 13
cdr3_nt: TGCAGTGCTAGGGACTATCGGGCAGATACGCAGTATTTT
cdr3_aa: CSARDYRADTQYF

d_call: TRBD1
j_call: TRBJ1-2
v_call: TRBV12-3/TRBV12-4
clone_size: -
cdr3_length: 17
cdr3_nt: TGTGCCAGCAGTTTAACCGGGACAGGGGGCTTTCAAGATGGCTACACCTTC
cdr3_aa: CASSLTGTGGFQDGYTF

d_call: TRBD1
j_call: TRBJ1-2
v_call: TRBV20-1
clone_size: -
cdr3_length: 13
cdr3_nt: TGCAGTGCTATAACAGGGGGCGTCTATGGCTACACCTTC
cdr3_aa: CSAITGGVYGYTF

d_call: -
j_call: TRBJ1-2
v_call: TRBV12-5
clone_size: -
cdr3_length: 12
cdr3_nt: TGTGCTAGTGGTTCGACAGGCTATGGCTACACCTTC
cdr3_aa: CASGSTGYGYTF

d_call: -
j_call: TRBJ1-1
v_call: TRBV20-1
clone_size: -
cdr3_length: 14
cdr3_nt: TGCAGTGCTAGAGATCGGAACTGGAACACTGAAGCTTTCTTT
cdr3_aa: CSARDRNWNTEAFF

d_call: -
j_call: TRBJ2-1
v_call: TRBV12-3/TRBV12-4
clone_size: -
cdr3_length: 15
cdr3_nt: TGTGCCAGCAGTTTGAGAGGGGCCGGCGTGGGTGAGCAGTTCTTC
cdr3_aa: CASSLRGAGVGEQFF

d_call: TRBD2
j_call: TRBJ2-1
v_call: TRBV2
clone_size: -
cdr3_length: 15
cdr3_nt: TGTGCCAGCAGTAGACTAGCGGGCCTTACCAATGAGCAGTTCTTC
cdr3_aa: CASSRLAGLTNEQFF